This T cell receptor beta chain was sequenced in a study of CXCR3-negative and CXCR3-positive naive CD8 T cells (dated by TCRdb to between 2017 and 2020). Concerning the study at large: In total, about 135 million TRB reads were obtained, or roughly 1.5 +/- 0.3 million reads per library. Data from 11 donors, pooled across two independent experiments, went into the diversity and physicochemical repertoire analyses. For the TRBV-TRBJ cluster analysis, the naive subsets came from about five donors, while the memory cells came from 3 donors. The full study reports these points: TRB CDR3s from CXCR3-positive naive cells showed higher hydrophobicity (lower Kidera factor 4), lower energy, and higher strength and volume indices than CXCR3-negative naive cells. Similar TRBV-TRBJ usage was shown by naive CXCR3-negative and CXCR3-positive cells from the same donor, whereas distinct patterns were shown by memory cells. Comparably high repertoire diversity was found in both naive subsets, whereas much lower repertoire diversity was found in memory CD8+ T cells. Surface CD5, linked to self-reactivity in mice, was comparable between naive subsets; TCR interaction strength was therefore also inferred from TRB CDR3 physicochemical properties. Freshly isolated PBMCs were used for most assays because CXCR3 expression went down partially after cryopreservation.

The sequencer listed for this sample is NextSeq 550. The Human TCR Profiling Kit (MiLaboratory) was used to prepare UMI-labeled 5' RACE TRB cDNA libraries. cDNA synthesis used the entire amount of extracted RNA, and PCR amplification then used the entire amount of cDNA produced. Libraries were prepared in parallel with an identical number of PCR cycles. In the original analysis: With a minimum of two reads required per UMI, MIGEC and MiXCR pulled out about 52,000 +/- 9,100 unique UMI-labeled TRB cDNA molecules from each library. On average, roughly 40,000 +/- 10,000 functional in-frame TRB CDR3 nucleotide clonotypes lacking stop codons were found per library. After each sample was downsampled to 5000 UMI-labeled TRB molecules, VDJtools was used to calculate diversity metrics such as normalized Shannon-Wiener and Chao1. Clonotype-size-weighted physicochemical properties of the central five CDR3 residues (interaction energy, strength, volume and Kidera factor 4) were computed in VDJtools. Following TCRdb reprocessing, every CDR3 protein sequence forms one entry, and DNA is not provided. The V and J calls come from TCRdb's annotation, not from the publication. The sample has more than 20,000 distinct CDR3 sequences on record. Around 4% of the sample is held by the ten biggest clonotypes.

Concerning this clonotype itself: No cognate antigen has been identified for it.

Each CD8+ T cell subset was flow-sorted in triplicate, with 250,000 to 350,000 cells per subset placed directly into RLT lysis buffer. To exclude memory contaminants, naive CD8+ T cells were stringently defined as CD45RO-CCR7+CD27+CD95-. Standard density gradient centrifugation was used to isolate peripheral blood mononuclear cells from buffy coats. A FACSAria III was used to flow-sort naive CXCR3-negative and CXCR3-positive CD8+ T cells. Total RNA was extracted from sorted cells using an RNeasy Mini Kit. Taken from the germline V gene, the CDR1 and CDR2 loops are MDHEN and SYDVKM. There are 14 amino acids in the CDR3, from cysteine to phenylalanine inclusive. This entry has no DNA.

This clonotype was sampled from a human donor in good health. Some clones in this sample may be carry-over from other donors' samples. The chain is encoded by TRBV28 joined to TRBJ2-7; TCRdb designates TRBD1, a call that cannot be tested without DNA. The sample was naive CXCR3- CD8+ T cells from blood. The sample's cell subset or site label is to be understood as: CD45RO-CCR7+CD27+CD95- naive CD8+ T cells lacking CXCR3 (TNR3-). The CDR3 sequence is CASSWAGRGYEQYF.